The T cell receptor (beta chain) under discussion was sequenced for a study of blood T cell repertoires in COVID-19 (dated by TCRdb to the early 2020s). General notes on the study: Collaborator samples came from the United States, Italy and Spain and covered acute and convalescent phases of COVID-19. The dataset comprised deeply sampled blood TCRbeta repertoires from subjects exposed to, actively infected with, or recovered from COVID-19. A de-identified subject ID, COVID-19 status, age in years and sex were almost always included in the sample metadata. HLA class I and class II types, where available, came from metadata supplied by the sample provider rather than from assay-based typing. Samples came from the ongoing ImmuneRACE study (first 160 participants) plus 1,254 subjects from 6 global collaborators. The prospective study material was composed of cDNA or gDNA derived from T cells, B-cell-depleted T cells, or PBMCs. The repertoires were released in a freely available public database intended as a resource for research on the immune response to SARS-CoV-2.

General study outcomes and caveats: The amount of clinical and demographic metadata varied by source and participant and was provided uncurated.

TCRbeta CDR3 regions were amplified from genomic DNA using the immunoSEQ Assay, a bias-controlled multiplex PCR. On the authors' methods: The number of nucleated cells in each sample was estimated by amplification of reference gene primers within the assay. Sequence reads were collapsed and filtered to measure the absolute abundance of every unique TCRbeta CDR3 rearrangement. For each sample, productive Simpson clonality was calculated as the square root of Simpson's diversity index across productive rearrangements. TCRdb limited this immuneACCESS table to in-frame rearrangements with V and J called. A share of clones is missing; checked studies link under half to unresolved V genes, and the rest is unexplained. That table gives V, J and clone size, and the DNA gave D and trimming. The sample yields over 400,000 clones; 80% to 90% were counted once. Together, the top ten hold approximately 2.9% of the sample.

Whole blood was collected in K2EDTA tubes by collaborating institutions according to the institutions' own protocols. For TCRbeta analysis, collaborators shipped samples as frozen whole blood, isolated PBMCs, or DNA extracted from either of those sample types. Compared with germline, V lacks 3 bases and J lacks 8 bases; bases without a gene match: 14. From cysteine to phenylalanine, the CDR3 is 15 amino acids long. Of the read, only the CDR3 DNA is kept; its 45 bases are in frame from base 1. The germline V gene (reference sequence) specifies GTSNPN as CDR1 and SVGIG as CDR2. Only one count was recorded for this clone. Its specific antigen is unknown. Base qualities are not recorded, but no much larger clone differs from it by a single base.

The material sequenced was peripheral blood. This clonotype originated in a human donor in a cohort sampled during active COVID-19. The chain is made from TRBV30 and TRBJ1-2; the central 8 bases match TRBD1. The CDR3: CAWRPDRGRTMGYTF. The DNA sequence is TGTGCCTGGAGGCCTGACAGGGGAAGGACTATGGGCTACACCTTC.